Each of the 27 T cell receptor beta chains below was sequenced from the same sample in a study of blood T cells in healthy people across ages. The second PCR ran 7 to 11 cycles with a sample-barcoded 5' primer and J-beta primers. From the 5' RACE reads, TCRdb called clonotypes with MiXCR, one entry per CDR3 protein. The sample consists of around 1,000,000 distinct CDR3 sequences, about 25% of them appearing once. The sample also formed part of further work on T cells of mothers and their children.

The specimen was blood. The source of these receptors is a girl aged 2-10 years in good health.

The chain employs TRBV29-1 and TRBJ2-1, with 13 bases that match TRBD2. J was trimmed by 0 bases and V by 3 bases; bases with no gene match: 11. The CDR3 contains 19 residues. Germline V gives CDR1 SQVTM, CDR2 ANQGSEA. The CDR3 nucleotides are TGCAGCGTTGACAATACGGGACTAGCGGGGTCGAGCTCCTACAATGAGCAGTTCTTC. This sequence encodes CSVDNTGLAGSSSYNEQFF.

The chain uses TRBV14 and TRBJ2-1, with a tentative D call TRBD2 (5 bases). CDR1 is SGHDN, CDR2 FVKESK, per germline. CDR3 length equals 14 residues. Trimming took off 0 bases at V and 8 bases at J, with 11 bases between the two ends. CDR3 loop: CASSQDQLVDEQFF. The CDR3 nucleotides are TGTGCCAGCAGCCAAGATCAACTAGTCGATGAGCAGTTCTTC.

The gene calls are TRBV4-1 and TRBJ2-6; D may be TRBD2 (5 bases). V lost 1 base, J lost 1 base, and 14 bases lay in between. Per germline, CDR1 MGHRA and CDR2 YSYEKL. This CDR3 is 18 amino acids long. The CDR3 here is CASSQGAEWESGANVLTF. CDR3 nucleotides: TGCGCCAGCAGCCAAGGAGCCGAATGGGAGTCTGGGGCCAACGTCCTGACTTTC.

The chain carries TRBV24-1 and TRBJ2-1; D not resolved. From germline, CDR1 is KGHDR and CDR2 SFDVKD. This CDR3 has 16 residues. V was clipped by 6 bases and J by 0 bases, with 14 bases between them. CDR3 sequence reads: CATSSKVQSSYNEQFF. In nucleotides, the CDR3 is TGTGCCACCAGTTCCAAAGTGCAAAGCTCCTACAATGAGCAGTTCTTC.

This sequence joins TRBV4-1 and TRBJ2-7; 10 nucleotides match TRBD1. CDR3 length equals 16 residues. From germline, CDR1 is MGHRA and CDR2 YSYEKL. The ends lost 1 base at V and 1 base at J; junction bases unmatched: 4. The CDR3 sequence: CASSQAPGQGSYEQYF. As DNA, the CDR3 is TGCGCCAGCAGCCAAGCGCCGGGACAGGGGTCCTACGAGCAGTACTTC.

This clonotype turned up a few times. No conserved phenylalanine or tryptophan is present at the end of the CDR3, so a read error is the likely explanation. The rearrangement joins TRBV29-1 to TRBJ2-3; TRBD1 might be the D (6 bases). This CDR3 has 15 residues. Trimming took 0 bases from V and 3 from J, leaving 13 bases between them. Germline CDR1 reads SQVTM; CDR2 reads ANQGSEA. The CDR3 coding sequence is TGCAGCGTTGAAGAGGACCAAAGGGGGACAGATACGCAGTATCTT. Translating gives CSVEEDQRGTDTQYL.

This chain links TRBV7-2 with TRBJ1-1; 7 nucleotides line up with TRBD1. Germline V gene sequence: CDR1 SGHTA, CDR2 FQGNSA. After removal of 1 base from V and 5 bases from J, the junction contained 7 bases not matched to a gene. The CDR3 extends over 15 amino acids. CDR3 amino acids: CASSLEEGAGTEAFF. Written as DNA, the CDR3 is TGTGCCAGCAGCTTAGAGGAGGGGGCTGGGACTGAAGCTTTCTTT.

The chain couples TRBV7-2 to TRBJ2-5, with 9 positions matching TRBD2. CDR1 SGHTA and CDR2 FQGNSA come from the germline V gene. The J segment lost 2 bases and the V segment lost 4 bases, leaving 8 bases of the junction unmatched. The CDR3 spans 16 residues. The CDR3 protein is CASSSLNSGRQETQYF. CDR3 nucleotide sequence: TGTGCCAGCAGCTCCCTAAATAGCGGGAGACAAGAGACCCAGTACTTC.

This clonotype was seen only a few times. The chain recombines TRBV20-1 with TRBJ2-1, with D maybe TRBD2 (6 bases). V gave up 6 bases and J gave up 6 bases, with 18 bases separating them. The CDR3 runs 14 residues. Germline loops: CDR1 DFQATT, CDR2 SNEGSKA (reference sequence). The CDR3 here is CSASAGPMFNEQFF. CDR3 DNA: TGCAGTGCGAGCGCGGGGCCCATGTTCAATGAGCAGTTCTTC.

This clonotype has at least ten counts. A read error may produce the germline difference seen at one junction end. The chain couples TRBV5-1 to TRBJ2-7, with TRBD2 matching over 15 bases. The CDR3 is made up of 14 amino acids. Germline V lookup: CDR1 SGHRS, CDR2 YFSETQ. DNA for the CDR3: TGTGCCAGCAGCTTGGGACTAGCGGGAGGTGAGCAGTACTTC. Its translation is CASSLGLAGGEQYF.

This sequence joins TRBV15 and TRBJ2-1, with a tentative D call TRBD2 (7 bases). Per germline, CDR1 LNHNV and CDR2 YYDKDF (reference sequence). The CDR3 totals 16 residues. V lost 0 bases and J 10 bases, leaving 19 bases between the germline ends. This chain's CDR3 is CATSRDRWGGLGEQFF. CDR3 bases: TGTGCCACCAGCAGAGATAGGTGGGGGGGCCTTGGCGAGCAGTTCTTC.

This clonotype was detected a few times. V is TRBV6-5 and J is TRBJ2-1; 9 bases line up with TRBD2. From germline, CDR1 is MNHEY and CDR2 SVGAGI. Losses at the gene ends were 5 bases for V and 3 bases for J; bases not matched to a gene: 2. The CDR3 is made up of 14 amino acids. For the CDR3, the DNA is TGTGCCAGCAGTCGACTAGCGGTCTACAATGAGCAGTTCTTC. Residues: CASSRLAVYNEQFF.

The rearrangement uses TRBV10-3 and TRBJ2-5, with D possibly being TRBD1 (6 bases). V lost 2 bases and J lost 4, with 14 bases in between. Germline lookup yields CDR1 ENHRY and CDR2 SYGVKD. CDR3 length: 15 residues. The CDR3: CAISELWDNGETQYF. As DNA, the CDR3 is TGTGCCATCAGTGAGCTATGGGACAATGGAGAGACCCAGTACTTC.

V and J are TRBV6-2 or TRBV6-3 and TRBJ2-7; no firm D call. Trimming removed 7 bases at V and 5 bases at J, with 12 bases between. Germline loops: CDR1 MNHEY, CDR2 SVGEGT. The CDR3 contains 12 residues. The CDR3 here is CASTKNAHEQYF. CDR3 DNA sequence: TGTGCCAGCACCAAAAACGCGCACGAGCAGTACTTC.

The sample holds a few counts of this clonotype. V and J are TRBV4-3 and TRBJ1-5, with a weak D call TRBD1 (6 bases). Trimming stripped 0 bases from V and 10 bases from J, with 13 bases between. The CDR3 runs 14 residues. The germline CDR1 and CDR2 sequences are LGHNA and YSLEER. The CDR3 DNA reads as TGCGCCAGCAGCCAAGAATACGGGGGCAATCCCCAGCATTTT. This codes for CASSQEYGGNPQHF.

V is TRBV20-1 and J is TRBJ1-2; 7 bases agree with TRBD1. J gave up 3 bases and V 4 bases, and 2 bases lay outside the gene matches. Germline CDR1 is DFQATT and CDR2 is SNEGSKA (reference sequence). This CDR3 is built from 12 residues. This CDR3 reads CSATQGDYGYTF. CDR3 coding DNA: TGCAGTGCTACTCAGGGGGACTATGGCTACACCTTC.

The chain carries TRBV6-5 and TRBJ2-5, with D unresolved. V was clipped by 6 bases and J by 1 base, with 15 bases between them. This CDR3 contains 15 residues. Germline values: CDR1 MNHEY, CDR2 SVGAGI. The DNA of the CDR3 is TGTGCCAGCAGCCTAACACCGGGTGTCCAAGAGACCCAGTACTTC. This gives the protein CASSLTPGVQETQYF.

This clonotype showed up just a few times. V and J are TRBV12-3 or TRBV12-4 and TRBJ2-3; D may be TRBD2 (6 bases). This CDR3 contains 17 residues. V was cut by 3 bases and J by 6 bases, with 22 bases left in between. The CDR3 nucleotides are TGTGCCAGCAGTTTCTTATGGGGTCAGCCGGAGGGGGATACGCAGTATTTT. Translation gives CASSFLWGQPEGDTQYF.

This chain connects TRBV3-1 to TRBJ2-5; TRBD1 aligns across 9 bases. Germline values: CDR1 LGHDT, CDR2 YNNKEL (reference sequence). The CDR3 is 18 amino acids. J was trimmed by 2 bases and V by 2 bases; bases with no gene match: 12. Here the CDR3 reads CASSQLIIDGTGQETQYF. Written as DNA, the CDR3 is TGTGCCAGCAGCCAACTCATCATTGACGGGACAGGGCAAGAGACCCAGTACTTC.

This clonotype was counted a few times. This chain uses TRBV20-1 with TRBJ1-1; TRBD1 aligns across 9 bases. V trimming: 1 base; J trimming: 9 bases; junction bases outside the gene matches: 12. The CDR3 runs 15 residues. Germline CDR1 DFQATT, CDR2 SNEGSKA (reference sequence). CDR3 nucleotide sequence: TGCAGTGCTAGAGGCTATCCGGGACAGGGCTCTAAAGCTTTCTTT. This encodes CSARGYPGQGSKAFF.

This clonotype was counted at least ten times. The junction differs from germline at one of its ends, possibly a read error. The chain links TRBV5-6 to TRBJ2-7, with D perhaps TRBD2 (6 bases). The CDR3 runs to 13 residues. The germline CDR1 and CDR2 sequences are SGHDT and YYEEEE. CDR3 region: CASSLGSGYEQYF. CDR3 DNA: TGTGCCAGCAGTTTGGGTAGCGGATACGAGCAGTACTTC.

This clonotype has a handful of counts. The chain links TRBV7-6 to TRBJ2-5; TRBD1 agrees at 9 bases. The end of the DNA aligns better with TRBJ2-1, so the J call may be wrong. Germline CDR1 is SGHVS and CDR2 is FNYEAQ. The CDR3 extends over 15 amino acids. CDR3 nucleotides: TGTGCCAGCAGCGAACCGGGACAGGGTGGAAATGAGCAGTTCTTC. Translation gives CASSEPGQGGNEQFF.

The gene calls are TRBV6-5 and TRBJ1-1; TRBD1 might be the D (6 bases). Trimming left V 6 bases short and J 0 bases short, with 11 bases between. The CDR3 is 14 residues long. Per the germline V gene, CDR1 is MNHEY and CDR2 is SVGAGI. CDR3 loop: CASRSGGLNTEAFF. The CDR3 coding sequence is TGTGCCAGCAGATCTGGGGGGCTGAACACTGAAGCTTTCTTT.

The V gene is TRBV7-9, the J gene TRBJ1-2, with D unclear. This CDR3 region has 13 residues. Germline loops: CDR1 SEHNR, CDR2 FQNEAQ (reference sequence). V was pared by 8 bases and J by 5 bases, with 15 bases between. In nucleotides, the CDR3 is TGTGCCAGCGAGGGCGGCCAGCCTTATGGCTACACCTTC. It translates to CASEGGQPYGYTF.

This clonotype was recorded a few times. The genes are TRBV4-3 and TRBJ1-2; tentatively, D is TRBD1 (5 bases). Germline CDR1 is LGHNA and CDR2 is YSLEER. V lost 1 base, J lost 4 bases, and 19 bases lay in between. The length of the CDR3 is 17 residues. This chain's CDR3 is CASSQAPSDRTGYGYTF. The CDR3 DNA follows: TGCGCCAGCAGCCAAGCCCCCTCCGACAGAACCGGCTATGGCTACACCTTC.

The rearrangement links TRBV28 to TRBJ2-4; possibly TRBD1 for D (6 bases). The germline V and J ends were trimmed by 3 bases and 8 bases, with 14 bases remaining between them. CDR1 is MDHEN and CDR2 is SYDVKM in the germline V gene. This CDR3 comprises 14 residues. CDR3 sequence (DNA): TGTGCCAGCAGTTTTTCCAGGGGTAGCGACATTCAGTACTTC. As protein: CASSFSRGSDIQYF.

V is TRBV20-1 and J is TRBJ2-5; 9 positions match TRBD1. The J call may not be correct, given that the DNA end is closer to TRBJ2-7. The length of the CDR3 is 17 residues. Germline V lookup: CDR1 DFQATT, CDR2 SNEGSKA (reference sequence). CDR3 protein: CSATKAYRDRDTYEQYF. Here the CDR3 DNA reads TGCAGTGCTACGAAAGCATACCGGGACAGGGACACCTACGAGCAGTACTTC.